Listed here are 17 T cell receptor beta chains from one sample, sequenced in a study of molecular identifiers for immune sequencing clone quantification. TCRdb recomputed calls from the PCR reads with MiXCR, one row per CDR3 protein. The profile shows hundreds of thousands of distinct CDR3 sequences, roughly 23% of them singletons. Sequenced: naive CD8+ T cells from blood, with Jurkat cell RNA spiked in. Documented subset: FACS-sorted CD8+CD4-CCR7+CD45RA+ naive T cells. These receptors were collected from a human donor in good health. Some libraries in this study had Jurkat cell RNA spiked in.

V is TRBV28 and J is TRBJ1-3; D ambiguous. Germline CDR1 is MDHEN and CDR2 is SYDVKM. The CDR3 is 15 residues long. Trimming pared 4 bases from V and 8 bases from J, leaving 18 bases between. The CDR3 here is CASSSPFRATDTIYF. DNA of the CDR3: TGTGCCAGCAGTTCCCCGTTCCGAGCTACGGACACCATATATTTT.

The J gene is TRBJ2-7, the V gene TRBV14; 10 bases align to TRBD2. The CDR3 has 16 residues. J lost 7 bases, V lost 1 base, and 10 bases had no gene match. Germline-derived CDR1 and CDR2 are SGHDN and FVKESK. This chain's CDR3 is CASSQVRAGGPREQYF. The CDR3 DNA reads TGTGCCAGCAGCCAAGTTCGAGCGGGAGGGCCGAGGGAGCAGTACTTC.

Comments on this clonotype: An end of the junction differs from the germline gene, which may be a read error. The genes are TRBV12-3 or TRBV12-4 and TRBJ2-5; tentatively, D is TRBD1 or TRBD2 (6 bases each). This CDR3 is 17 amino acids long. In DNA form, the CDR3 reads TGTGCCAGCCGTTTCTTAGACGGGGGCGAGTTAAGAGAGACCCAGTACTTC. Protein product: CASRFLDGGELRETQYF.

This clonotype was observed at least ten times. This rearrangement joins TRBV29-1 to TRBJ1-3, with a weak D call TRBD1 (6 bases). V lost 3 bases and J 4 bases, leaving 16 bases between the germline ends. CDR3 length: 15 amino acids. From germline, CDR1 is SQVTM and CDR2 ANQGSEA. In nucleotides, the CDR3 is TGCAGCGTTGAGTTGTGGGGGGCTGAAGGAAACACCATATATTTT. Translation gives CSVELWGAEGNTIYF.

This clonotype was counted ten times or more. The genes are TRBV29-1 and TRBJ2-3; D is unclear. CDR1 is SQVTM, CDR2 ANQGSEA, per germline. CDR3 length: 12 amino acids. Trimming removed 3 bases from V and 4 bases from J, with 8 bases in between. The CDR3, as DNA: TGCAGCGTTGAGGTCCCTTCAGATACGCAGTATTTT. Protein sequence: CSVEVPSDTQYF.

With regard to this clonotype: Germline and junction disagree at one end, which may indicate a read error. The rearrangement uses TRBV6-5 and TRBJ2-2, with D perhaps matching TRBD2 (5 bases). Germline V gene data show CDR1 as MNHEY and CDR2 as SVGAGI. CDR3 length equals 14 residues. CDR3 in DNA: TGTGCCAGCAGTTACGAGGAATATTCCGGGGAGCTGGTTTTT. This gives the protein CASSYEEYSGELVF.

This clonotype showed up just a few times. V and J are TRBV6-1 and TRBJ1-2, with D unclear. Between the trimmed V and J ends, which lost 2 bases and 5 bases, there was a span of 9 bases. Germline V gene sequence: CDR1 MNHNS, CDR2 SASEGT. The CDR3 totals 13 residues. CDR3 in amino acids: CASSEFVLYGYTF. As DNA, the CDR3 is TGTGCCAGCAGTGAATTTGTGCTATATGGCTACACCTTC.

On this clonotype: A much larger clone sits a single nucleotide away, making a read error possible. The chain is built from TRBV7-2 and TRBJ2-5; D unclear. The CDR3 is made up of 12 amino acids. Looked up from germline, CDR1 is SGHTA and CDR2 is FQGNSA. This chain's CDR3 is CPSSLVTWVQYF. CDR3 bases: TGTCCCAGCAGCTTAGTAACCTGGGTCCAGTACTTC.

To note about this clonotype: A much larger clone lies one base from this, so it may be a read error. Here the CDR3 DNA reads TGTGCCAGCTGCTTAGGTCCGGGGGAGACCCAGTACTTC. It translates to CASCLGPGETQYF. This chain links TRBV7-9 with TRBJ2-5, with D possibly being TRBD2 (5 bases). CDR1 is SEHNR and CDR2 is FQNEAQ in the germline V gene (reference sequence). The CDR3 runs 13 residues.

This sequence joins TRBV28 and TRBJ1-5; D gene unclear. V was clipped by 6 bases and J by 3 bases, with 9 bases between them. The CDR3 extends over 13 amino acids. The germline CDR1 and CDR2 sequences are MDHEN and SYDVKM. CDR3 nucleotides: TGTGCCAGCAGCGGGGTTACCAATCAGCCCCAGCATTTT. This sequence encodes CASSGVTNQPQHF.

A remark on this clonotype: A much bigger clone sits one base away, suggesting this may be a read error. The rearrangement uses TRBV5-1 and TRBJ2-7, with D possibly being TRBD1 (5 bases). CDR1 is SGHRS and CDR2 is YFSETQ in the germline V gene. The CDR3 has 13 amino acids. With 0 bases removed from V and 6 bases from J, the gap between germline ends came to 10 bases. The CDR3 region is CASSLVQGGEQYF. The DNA for the CDR3 is TGCGCCAGCAGCTTGGTGCAGGGCGGCGAGCAGTACTTC.

For this clonotype: Its ends do not fully match the called genes, so a read error is possible. The chain recombines TRBV27 with TRBJ2-7; D uncertain. The CDR3 totals 16 residues. Germline V gene data show CDR1 as MNHEY and CDR2 as SMNVEV (reference sequence). This chain's CDR3 is CASSWSDPSQFYERYF. DNA for the CDR3: TGTGCCAGCAGTTGGTCCGACCCTTCTCAATTTTACGAGCGGTACTTC.

This clonotype came up many times. The chain links TRBV6-5 to TRBJ2-3; the D call may be TRBD1 or TRBD2 (5 bases each). Trimming removed 5 bases at V and 2 bases at J, with 14 bases between. The CDR3 spans 15 residues. The V gene's germline CDR1 is MNHEY and CDR2 SVGAGI. The CDR3 here is CASSTTGAFTDTQYF. CDR3 DNA: TGTGCCAGCAGTACCACCGGGGCCTTCACAGATACGCAGTATTTT.

This clonotype was recorded at least ten times. J is TRBJ1-1 and V is TRBV27; D not resolved. The CDR3 consists of 15 residues. The germline CDR1 and CDR2 sequences are MNHEY and SMNVEV (reference sequence). Deletions cut 0 bases from V and 0 bases from J, with 8 bases between. CDR3 nucleotide sequence: TGTGCCAGCAGTTTATCGTCCAACATGAACACTGAAGCTTTCTTT. This encodes CASSLSSNMNTEAFF.

This clonotype was picked up many times. The chain recombines TRBV27 with TRBJ1-5, with D possibly being TRBD1 (6 bases). Trimming left V 4 bases short and J 3 bases short, with 19 bases between. The CDR3 is 17 residues long. Per germline, CDR1 MNHEY and CDR2 SMNVEV (reference sequence). DNA for the CDR3: TGTGCCAGCAGTTGGAGGTACAGGGAATTTAACAATCAGCCCCAGCATTTT. Protein product: CASSWRYREFNNQPQHF.

With regard to this clonotype: A much larger clone sits a single nucleotide away, making a read error possible. The J gene is TRBJ1-2, the V gene TRBV4-1; D not resolved. The CDR3 length is 12 residues. CDR1 is MGHRA and CDR2 is YSYEKL in the germline V gene. CDR3 in amino acids: CASSQDVYGCTF. CDR3 nucleotides: TGCGCCAGCAGCCAAGATGTCTATGGCTGCACCTTC.

This clonotype has a count of ten or more. CDR3 nucleotide sequence: TGTGCCAGTAACAGCGGAAGCTCCTATAATTCACCCCTCCACTTT. It codes for CASNSGSSYNSPLHF. The chain employs TRBV27 and TRBJ1-6; D gene uncertain. Per germline, CDR1 MNHEY and CDR2 SMNVEV (reference sequence). The CDR3 runs to 15 residues. V was cut by 9 bases and J by 0 bases, with 12 bases left in between.